Listed below are T cell receptor beta chains from one sample, sequenced in a study of vaccination and CD4 T cells after COVID-19. These receptors are not linked to any known antigen. From the PCR reads, TCRdb called clonotypes with MiXCR, one entry per CDR3 protein. The repertoire holds around 21,000 distinct CDR3 sequences, approximately 50% seen once, with around 9% in the top ten. Material: CD4+ T cells from blood, cultured in vitro. The source is a human donor who had recovered from COVID-19. Each CDR3 is given with its conserved first and last residue. Each record gives: CDR3 protein, CDR3 DNA, D gene, V gene, clone size, J gene. The D gene is left open where the match is weak. Clone sizes are given selectively: once, few, many, or a class where the clone is expanded.

CDR3aa: CASSLVPFGGGTQYF; CDR3nt: TGTGCCAGCAGCTTAGTGCCTTTTGGGGGCGGGACCCAGTACTTC; d_gene: .; v_gene: TRBV11-2; abundance: .; j_gene: TRBJ2-5
CDR3aa: CAISADSRLGGYTF; CDR3nt: TGTGCCATCAGTGCGGACTCCCGCCTTGGGGGCTACACCTTC; d_gene: .; v_gene: TRBV10-3; abundance: few; j_gene: TRBJ1-2
CDR3aa: CASSTQTGEPQHF; CDR3nt: TGTGCCAGTAGTACCCAGACAGGGGAGCCCCAGCATTTT; d_gene: TRBD1; v_gene: TRBV19; abundance: .; j_gene: TRBJ1-5
CDR3aa: CASSLAGLEDNEQFF; CDR3nt: TGTGCCAGCAGCTTAGCGGGGTTAGAGGACAATGAGCAGTTCTTC; d_gene: .; v_gene: TRBV7-2; abundance: .; j_gene: TRBJ2-1
CDR3aa: CASSQGFQETQYF; CDR3nt: TGCGCCAGCAGCCAAGGATTCCAAGAGACCCAGTACTTC; d_gene: .; v_gene: TRBV4-1; abundance: .; j_gene: TRBJ2-5
CDR3aa: CASSDLAGGSYEQYF; CDR3nt: TGTGCCAGCAGCGACCTAGCGGGAGGCTCCTACGAGCAGTACTTC; d_gene: TRBD2; v_gene: TRBV11-2; abundance: .; j_gene: TRBJ2-7
CDR3aa: CATVHTPLHF; CDR3nt: TGTGCCACCGTGCATACGCCCCTCCACTTT; d_gene: .; v_gene: TRBV24-1; abundance: few; j_gene: TRBJ1-6
CDR3aa: CASSEDRVSYGYTF; CDR3nt: TGTGCCAGTAGTGAGGACAGGGTTTCGTATGGCTACACCTTC; d_gene: TRBD1; v_gene: TRBV19; abundance: few; j_gene: TRBJ1-2
CDR3aa: CASSLSGGDSYNEQFF; CDR3nt: TGTGCCAGCAGCTTATCGGGCGGGGACTCCTACAATGAGCAGTTCTTC; d_gene: .; v_gene: TRBV7-2; abundance: .; j_gene: TRBJ2-1
CDR3aa: CATSDPRTGGAIYF; CDR3nt: TGTGCCACCAGTGATCCCCGGACAGGAGGGGCCATATATTTT; d_gene: TRBD1; v_gene: TRBV24-1; abundance: .; j_gene: TRBJ1-3
CDR3aa: CASSPPGTSGRPDTQYF; CDR3nt: TGTGCCAGCTCACCACCTGGGACTAGCGGGAGGCCGGATACGCAGTATTTT; d_gene: TRBD2; v_gene: TRBV18; abundance: .; j_gene: TRBJ2-3
CDR3aa: CATSRAGVNEQYF; CDR3nt: TGTGCCACCAGCCGGGCAGGGGTAAACGAGCAGTACTTC; d_gene: .; v_gene: TRBV15; abundance: .; j_gene: TRBJ2-7
CDR3aa: CAGGTSGSGSYNEQFF; CDR3nt: TGTGCCGGCGGGACTAGCGGGAGCGGGTCCTACAATGAGCAGTTCTTC; d_gene: TRBD2; v_gene: TRBV6-1; abundance: few; j_gene: TRBJ2-1
CDR3aa: CASLPGPDTGELFF; CDR3nt: TGTGCCAGCCTCCCGGGACCGGATACCGGGGAGCTGTTTTTT; d_gene: .; v_gene: TRBV6-1; abundance: .; j_gene: TRBJ2-2
CDR3aa: CASGLALAVHQETQYF; CDR3nt: TGTGCTAGTGGTTTGGCGCTAGCGGTTCATCAAGAGACCCAGTACTTC; d_gene: TRBD2; v_gene: TRBV12-5; abundance: .; j_gene: TRBJ2-5
CDR3aa: CASSTTGNTGELFF; CDR3nt: TGTGCCAGCAGTACCACAGGGAACACCGGGGAGCTGTTTTTT; d_gene: .; v_gene: TRBV6-4; abundance: .; j_gene: TRBJ2-2
CDR3aa: CASSLRVKVSGEKLFF; CDR3nt: TGTGCCAGCAGCTTACGAGTTAAGGTATCAGGTGAAAAACTGTTTTTT; d_gene: .; v_gene: TRBV11-2; abundance: .; j_gene: TRBJ1-4
CDR3aa: CSARGDLSSGNTIYF; CDR3nt: TGCAGTGCTCGGGGGGACTTGAGCTCTGGAAACACCATATATTTT; d_gene: .; v_gene: TRBV20-1; abundance: few; j_gene: TRBJ1-3
CDR3aa: CASSRSGLAGSTDTQYF; CDR3nt: TGCGCCAGCAGCCGATCCGGACTAGCGGGAAGCACAGATACGCAGTATTTT; d_gene: TRBD2; v_gene: TRBV7-7; abundance: .; j_gene: TRBJ2-3
CDR3aa: CASSTLAGARTDTQYF; CDR3nt: TGTGCCAGCAGTACCCTAGCGGGAGCTCGGACAGATACGCAGTATTTT; d_gene: TRBD2; v_gene: TRBV6-1; abundance: .; j_gene: TRBJ2-3
CDR3aa: CAISESTGGMPRPYEQYF; CDR3nt: TGTGCCATCAGTGAATCGACAGGGGGAATGCCCCGACCCTACGAGCAGTACTTC; d_gene: TRBD1; v_gene: TRBV10-3; abundance: .; j_gene: TRBJ2-7
CDR3aa: CASSLLPQQTGTDTQYF; CDR3nt: TGTGCCAGCAGCTTACTCCCACAACAGACAGGCACAGATACGCAGTATTTT; d_gene: .; v_gene: TRBV7-8; abundance: .; j_gene: TRBJ2-3
CDR3aa: CATSRDFFRGSSYEQYF; CDR3nt: TGTGCCACCAGCAGAGATTTTTTTCGGGGGAGCTCCTACGAGCAGTACTTC; d_gene: .; v_gene: TRBV15; abundance: .; j_gene: TRBJ2-7
CDR3aa: CASSPRTGEVGGNIQYF; CDR3nt: TGTGCCAGCAGCCCTCGGACAGGGGAGGTCGGCGGAAACATTCAGTACTTC; d_gene: TRBD1; v_gene: TRBV7-2; abundance: .; j_gene: TRBJ2-4